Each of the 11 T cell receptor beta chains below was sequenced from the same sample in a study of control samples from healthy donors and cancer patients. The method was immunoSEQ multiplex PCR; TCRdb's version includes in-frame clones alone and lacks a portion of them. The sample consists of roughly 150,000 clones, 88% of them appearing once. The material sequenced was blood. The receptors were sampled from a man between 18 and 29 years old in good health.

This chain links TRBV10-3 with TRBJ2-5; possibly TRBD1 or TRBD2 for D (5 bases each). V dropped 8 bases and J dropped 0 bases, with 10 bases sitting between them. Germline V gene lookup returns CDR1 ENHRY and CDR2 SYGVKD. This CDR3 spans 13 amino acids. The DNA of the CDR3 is TGTGCCATCCGGGACCAAAACCAAGAGACCCAGTACTTC. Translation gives CAIRDQNQETQYF.

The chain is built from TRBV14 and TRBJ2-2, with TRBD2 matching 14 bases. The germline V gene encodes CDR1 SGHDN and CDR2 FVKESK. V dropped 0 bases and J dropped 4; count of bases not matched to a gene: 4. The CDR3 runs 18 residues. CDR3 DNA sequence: TGTGCCAGCAGCCAAGATCCGGGACTAGCGGGGGCCACCGGGGAGCTGTTTTTT. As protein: CASSQDPGLAGATGELFF.

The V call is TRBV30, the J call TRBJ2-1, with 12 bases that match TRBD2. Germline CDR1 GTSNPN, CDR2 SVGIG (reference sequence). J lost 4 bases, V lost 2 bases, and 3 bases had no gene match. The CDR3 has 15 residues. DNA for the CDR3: TGTGCCTGGAGTACAGGGACTAGCGGGTACAATGAGCAGTTCTTC. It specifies CAWSTGTSGYNEQFF.

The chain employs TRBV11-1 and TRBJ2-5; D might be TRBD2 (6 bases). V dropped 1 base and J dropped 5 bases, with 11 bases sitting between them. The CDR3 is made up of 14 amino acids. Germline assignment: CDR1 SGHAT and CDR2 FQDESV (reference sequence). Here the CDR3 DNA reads TGTGCCAGCAGCTTAGGGTCGGCGGGGGAGACCCAGTACTTC. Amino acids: CASSLGSAGETQYF.

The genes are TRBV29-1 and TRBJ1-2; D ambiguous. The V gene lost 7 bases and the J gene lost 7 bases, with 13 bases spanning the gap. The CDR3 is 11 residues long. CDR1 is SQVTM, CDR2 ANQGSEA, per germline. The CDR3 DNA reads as TGCAGCGGCGGAGAGGGCTCTGGCTACACCTTC. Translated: CSGGEGSGYTF.

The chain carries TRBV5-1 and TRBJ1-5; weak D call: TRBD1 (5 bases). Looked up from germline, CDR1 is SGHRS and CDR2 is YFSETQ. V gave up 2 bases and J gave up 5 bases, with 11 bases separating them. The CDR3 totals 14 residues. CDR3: CASSFGGMYQPQHF. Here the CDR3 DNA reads TGCGCCAGCAGCTTCGGGGGGATGTATCAGCCCCAGCATTTT. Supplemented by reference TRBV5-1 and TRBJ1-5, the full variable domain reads KAGVTQTPRYLIKTRGQQVTLSCSPISGHRSVSWYQQTPGQGLQFLFEYFSETQRNKGNFPGRFSGRQFSNSRSEMNVSTLELGDSALYLCASSFGGMYQPQHFGDGTRLSIL.

This CDR3 reads CASSPIISNQPQHF. CDR3 nucleotides: TGTGCCAGCAGCCCGATAATTAGCAATCAGCCCCAGCATTTT. V usage is TRBV3-1 (or the pseudogene TRBV3-2) and J usage is TRBJ1-5, with no clear D. Trimming cost V 4 bases and J 0 bases, with 7 bases left between them. This CDR3 has 14 residues. Germline CDR1 is LGHDT and CDR2 is YNNKEL (reference sequence).

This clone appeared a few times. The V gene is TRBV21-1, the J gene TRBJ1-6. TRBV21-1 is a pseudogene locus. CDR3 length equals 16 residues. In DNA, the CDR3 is TGTGCCAGCAGCTCCGGGACGGGGTCCTATAATTCACCCCTCCACTTT. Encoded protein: CASSSGTGSYNSPLHF.

CDR3 sequence: CASSVDLGRNSPLHF. Here the CDR3 DNA reads TGTGCCAGCAGCGTAGACCTAGGGCGTAATTCACCCCTCCACTTT. The J gene is TRBJ1-6, the V gene TRBV9; no clear D gene. Germline values: CDR1 SGDLS, CDR2 YYNGEE. The CDR3 contains 15 residues. The V end was cut by 0 bases, the J end by 6 bases, with 10 bases between.

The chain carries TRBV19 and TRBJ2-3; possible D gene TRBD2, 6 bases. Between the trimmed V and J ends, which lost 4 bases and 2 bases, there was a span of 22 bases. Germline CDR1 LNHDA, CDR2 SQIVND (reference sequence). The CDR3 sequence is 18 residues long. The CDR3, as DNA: TGTGCCAGTAGTACGGGACTTAAATTATCACCACACACAGATACGCAGTATTTT. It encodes CASSTGLKLSPHTDTQYF.

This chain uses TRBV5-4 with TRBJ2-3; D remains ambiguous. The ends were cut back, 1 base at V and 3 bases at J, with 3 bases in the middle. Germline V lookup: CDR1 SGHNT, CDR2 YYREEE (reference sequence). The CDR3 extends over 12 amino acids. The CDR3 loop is CASSLRTDTQYF. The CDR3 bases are TGTGCCAGCAGCTTGCGTACAGATACGCAGTATTTT.